The sequence of this T cell receptor beta chain was determined in a study of cytomegalovirus exposure and HLA in healthy donors. Germline CDR1 SNHLY, CDR2 FYNNEI. V lost 7 bases to trimming and J lost 0 bases; unmatched junction nucleotides: 5. The CDR3 spans 15 residues. This clone showed up just a few times. PCR primers comprised 60 Vbeta and 13 Jbeta primers. Measured with immunoSEQ multiplex PCR; TCRdb has only the in-frame clones, and not every one. The table has about 140,000 clones, 70% to 80% seen once; the top ten hold approximately 3%. The TCR originated in a female donor in good health and CMV-seronegative. V is TRBV2 and J is TRBJ1-5, with 8 bases identical to TRBD1. The material sequenced was PBMCs. In nucleotides, the CDR3 is TGTGCCAGCAATTTACAGGGGGATAGCAATCAGCCCCAGCATTTT. It codes for CASNLQGDSNQPQHF.